The clone carrying this T cell receptor (beta chain) was observed a handful of times. What it recognizes is unknown. Sequenced material consisted of expressed TCRB transcripts (all of the isolated RNA was reverse transcribed). Libraries were prepared by immunoSEQ multiplex PCR; TCRdb keeps only in-frame clonotypes and omits some of them. Of around 340,000 clones in the sample, 7.5% to 9% are singletons; the top ten hold around 0.45%. The sample comes from a study of beta chain features in type 1 diabetes. As for the study in general: Sorted cells numbering under 140,000,000 were examined across all samples.

Whole-study findings and limits: Healthy donors had naive, central memory and Treg TCRB repertoires that appeared less similar than those seen among patients.

This CDR3 contains 15 residues. Germline assignment: CDR1 SEHNR and CDR2 FQNEAQ (reference sequence). The ends were cut back, 1 base at V and 5 bases at J, with 14 bases in the middle. Sorted populations were all over 95% pure. The specimen was central memory CD4+ T cells from blood. The TCR originated in a woman between 18 and 30 years old in good health. The chain carries TRBV7-9 and TRBJ2-5; D call uncertain. CDR3 nucleotides: TGTGCCAGCAGCTTAGTCGCTCAGGCCAGGGAGACCCAGTACTTC. Translation: CASSLVAQARETQYF.